This T cell receptor (beta chain) was sequenced for a study of T cells in Graves' hyperthyroidism and ophthalmopathy. Findings of the study overall: Model-based prediction identified ophthalmopathy a median 6.5 months prior to its onset.

TCR beta CDR3 regions were amplified from RNA transcripts. The study used the HTBI primer set for a first-round RT-PCR of the TCR CDR3. Via MiXCR, TCRdb re-called the multiplex PCR reads, giving one row per CDR3 protein. The sample has 500,000 to 600,000 distinct CDR3 sequences; under 60% are singletons. The V gene lost 3 bases and the J gene lost 7 bases, with 18 bases spanning the gap. Germline V gives CDR1 SGHTA, CDR2 FQGNSA. The CDR3 runs 15 residues. Uncontrolled infection, other autoimmune disease, pregnancy or lactation disqualified patients from enrolment. As regards this clonotype: Its antigen remains unknown.

The sample comprised peripheral blood or thyroid tissue (not recorded which). This receptor was identified in a woman between 18 and 30 years old with Graves' hyperthyroidism. The J gene is TRBJ1-1, the V gene TRBV7-2, with D maybe TRBD1 (5 bases). DNA of the CDR3: TGTGCCAGCAGCTTGGGACTAGCGGTCTACAATGAAGCTTTCTTT. This translates into CASSLGLAVYNEAFF. The full variable domain, its missing parts supplied by reference TRBV7-2 and TRBJ1-1, is GAGVSQSPSNKVTEKGKDVELRCDPISGHTALYWYRQSLGQGLEFLIYFQGNSAPDKSGLPSDRFSAERTGGSVSTLTIQRTQQEDSAVYLCASSLGLAVYNEAFFGQGTRLTVV.